This TCR beta chain was observed in a study of response to subunit inactivated influenza vaccine (dated by TCRdb to the late 2010s). Turning to the overall study: Deep quantitative profiling of the T cell receptor repertoire was used in the study to follow responses to a trivalent subunit inactivated influenza vaccine. Broader findings and caveats from the paper: It was suggested by the authors that each seasonal influenza vaccination may recruit only a limited number of new T cells.

This clonotype was counted between two and nine times. What antigen it recognizes has not been identified. Nothing much larger sits one base from this clone, and base qualities are not available. Preparation of the library involved RT-PCR. The sample was run on an Illumina HiSeq 2500. TCRdb handled the public reads itself, with Q25 trimming in fastp and clone calling in MiXCR, and kept productive beta chains. CDR3 protein duplicates are merged, each entry listing the most common genes and DNA. The table for this sample lists about 650,000 distinct CDR3 sequences; approximately 14% of them were counted only once. Around a tenth of the sample goes to the ten largest clones. The specimen was PBMCs from blood, collected 12 days after vaccination. This sequence was found in a middle-aged man who received an inactivated influenza vaccine. Donor details come from another sample of the same person, matched by shared clones.

CDR3 region: CASSLAGEVNYGYTF. The DNA reads as follows: TGTGCCAGCAGCTTAGCAGGGGAAGTCAACTATGGCTACACCTTC. The chain employs TRBV7-9 and TRBJ1-2, and possibly TRBD1, on 5 matching bases. There are 15 amino acids in the CDR3, from cysteine to phenylalanine inclusive. The read is trimmed to its CDR3 DNA, 45 bases read in frame from base 1. CDR1 and CDR2, per the germline V gene (reference sequence), are SEHNR and FQNEAQ. V is reduced by 0 bases and J by 2 bases, leaving a spacing of 10 bases between them.